The rows below give T cell receptor beta chains drawn from one sample of a study of post-analysis software for immune sequencing data. TCRdb re-analysed the PCR reads in MiXCR, keeping a single row per CDR3 protein. The repertoire consists of fewer than 850,000 distinct CDR3 sequences, with about 32% occurring once and the leading ten covering around 0.56%. Sequences were obtained from blood. Receptors were obtained from a girl aged 10 to 17 with multiple sclerosis. Each CDR3 is given with its conserved first and last residue. D genes are given only for firm matches. Clone size is stated in some rows and not others, as once, few, many or a class when expanded.

D | size | length | J | V | DNA | CDR3
NA | NA | 11 | TRBJ2-3 | TRBV6-2/TRBV6-3 | TGTGCCAGCAGTCATCCAGATACGCAGTATTTT | CASSHPDTQYF
TRBD1 | once | 13 | TRBJ2-5 | TRBV20-1 | TGCAGTGCCTGGACGGGGACAGGGAATGAGCAGTACTTC | CSAWTGTGNEQYF
TRBD1 | few | 13 | TRBJ1-2 | TRBV20-1 | TGCAGTGTTGCCGGGACAGGGGGCTATGGCTACACCTTC | CSVAGTGGYGYTF
NA | few | 13 | TRBJ1-3 | TRBV7-2 | TGTGCCAGCAGCTTAGCGGAGGGATACACCATATATTTT | CASSLAEGYTIYF
NA | NA | 15 | TRBJ1-5 | TRBV5-1 | TGCGCCAGCAGCCTAGACCGGGGCCTTAATCAGCCCCAGCATTTT | CASSLDRGLNQPQHF
NA | NA | 12 | TRBJ2-1 | TRBV9 | TGTGCCAGCAGCGTAGGAATGGCTGAGCAGTTCTTC | CASSVGMAEQFF
NA | NA | 14 | TRBJ2-5 | TRBV12-3/TRBV12-4 | TGTGCCAGCAGTTTAATCCCTCACGGGGAGACCCAGTACTTC | CASSLIPHGETQYF
NA | few | 15 | TRBJ2-7 | TRBV4-3 | TGCGCCAGCAGTCTGGGAGCGGGGACAGGCGACGAGCAGTACTTC | CASSLGAGTGDEQYF
NA | NA | 13 | TRBJ1-1 | TRBV10-3 | TGTGCCATCGGGGGGCTAGCGGACACTGAAGCTTTCTTT | CAIGGLADTEAFF
TRBD2 | few | 16 | TRBJ2-1 | TRBV24-1 | TGTGCCACCAGCGGATCCGTCGGGGTGGCGGGAGGCGGGCAGTTCTTC | CATSGSVGVAGGGQFF
NA | NA | 18 | TRBJ2-6 | TRBV19 | TGTGCCAGTAGTATAGTTCTCGTGGGTTCCTCTGGGGCCAACGTCCTGACTTTC | CASSIVLVGSSGANVLTF
NA | NA | 15 | TRBJ1-6 | TRBV6-5 | TGTGCCAGCAGTTACTCATGGGGGGTAAATTCACCCCTCCACTTT | CASSYSWGVNSPLHF
NA | NA | 13 | TRBJ1-4 | TRBV20-1 | TGCAGTGCTAGTAGAGGACGTAATGAAAAACTGTTTTTT | CSASRGRNEKLFF
NA | few | 14 | TRBJ2-4 | TRBV3-1 | TGTGCCAGCAGCCACCGGGAGGCCAAAAACATTCAGTACTTC | CASSHREAKNIQYF
NA | few | 17 | TRBJ1-5 | TRBV20-1 | TGCAGTGCTGAGTTCCCTTCGGGGACATCAGGCAATCAGCCCCAGCATTTT | CSAEFPSGTSGNQPQHF
NA | few | 14 | TRBJ2-7 | TRBV6-2/TRBV6-3 | TGTGCCAGCAGTTACTCGTGGGGGTCCTACGAGCAGTACTTC | CASSYSWGSYEQYF
NA | NA | 15 | TRBJ2-3 | TRBV11-2 | TGTGCCAGCAGCCGGGGGATGGGGGTTTCAGATACGCAGTATTTT | CASSRGMGVSDTQYF
NA | NA | 14 | TRBJ2-4 | TRBV7-2 | TGTGCCAGCAGCTTAACGGTCGTCAAAAACATTCAGTACTTC | CASSLTVVKNIQYF
TRBD2 | NA | 17 | TRBJ2-1 | TRBV7-2 | TGTGCCAGCAGCCCCCTGGGTAGCGGGAGGGGGTACAATGAGCAGTTCTTC | CASSPLGSGRGYNEQFF
TRBD1 | few | 16 | TRBJ1-1 | TRBV6-2/TRBV6-3 | TGTGCCAGCGCAAAGGCGCAGGGGGACCCAAACACTGAAGCTTTCTTT | CASAKAQGDPNTEAFF
NA | NA | 14 | TRBJ2-5 | TRBV7-9 | TGTGCCAGCAGCTCTTTGGCAGGCCAAGAGACCCAGTACTTC | CASSSLAGQETQYF
TRBD2 | many | 15 | TRBJ2-1 | TRBV6-5 | TGTGCCAGCAGTAACGGGGGGGCGTCCTACAATGAGCAGTTCTTC | CASSNGGASYNEQFF
TRBD2 | NA | 15 | TRBJ2-2 | TRBV5-4 | TGTGCCAGCAGCCGAAGCGGGGGGCGCACCGGGGAGCTGTTTTTT | CASSRSGGRTGELFF
NA | NA | 14 | TRBJ1-1 | TRBV3-1 | TGTGCCAGCAGCCAAGTGGGTATGAACACTGAAGCTTTCTTT | CASSQVGMNTEAFF
NA | NA | 13 | TRBJ2-2 | TRBV3-1 | TGTGCCAGCAGCCGCGGGCCCCTCCGGGAGCTGTTTTTT | CASSRGPLRELFF
TRBD2 | few | 15 | TRBJ2-3 | TRBV20-1 | TGCAGTGCTCCCCCCCAAACTAGCGGGCAACGGAAGCAGTATTTT | CSAPPQTSGQRKQYF
NA | NA | 16 | TRBJ1-5 | TRBV6-6 | TGTGCCAGCAGTTACTTTCGGAGACAGTTCAATCAGCCCCAGCATTTT | CASSYFRRQFNQPQHF
TRBD2 | few | 10 | TRBJ2-1 | TRBV20-1 | TGCAGTGCCGACCGCGGGAGGGGGTTCTTC | CSADRGRGFF
NA | few | 14 | TRBJ1-2 | TRBV4-3 | TGCGCCAGCAGCCAAGATTTGGGAGGGTATGGCTACACCTTC | CASSQDLGGYGYTF
NA | few | 14 | TRBJ2-2 | TRBV29-1 | TGCAGCGGGGGGGACAGTCCGAACACCGGGGAGCTGTTTTTT | CSGGDSPNTGELFF
TRBD1 | NA | 15 | TRBJ2-5 | TRBV7-2 | TGTGCCAGCAGCTTAGCGACAGGGGGCTGGGAGACCCAGTACTTC | CASSLATGGWETQYF
NA | NA | 14 | TRBJ2-5 | TRBV6-5 | TGTGCCGGCAGTTCATGGTCCGGGGCGGAGACCCAGTACTTC | CAGSSWSGAETQYF